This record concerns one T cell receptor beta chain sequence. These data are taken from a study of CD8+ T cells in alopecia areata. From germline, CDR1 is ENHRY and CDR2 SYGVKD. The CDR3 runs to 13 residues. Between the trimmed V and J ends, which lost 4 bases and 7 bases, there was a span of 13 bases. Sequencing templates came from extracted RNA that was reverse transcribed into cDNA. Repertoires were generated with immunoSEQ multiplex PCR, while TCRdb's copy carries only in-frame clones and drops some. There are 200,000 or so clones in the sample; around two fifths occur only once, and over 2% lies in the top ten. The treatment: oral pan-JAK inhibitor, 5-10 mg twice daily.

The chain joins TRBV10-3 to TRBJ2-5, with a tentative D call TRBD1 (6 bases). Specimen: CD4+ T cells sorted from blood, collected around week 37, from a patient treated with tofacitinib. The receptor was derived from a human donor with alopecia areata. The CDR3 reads CAISAGVQGTQYF. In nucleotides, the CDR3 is TGTGCCATCAGTGCCGGGGTACAGGGGACCCAGTACTTC.